This entry features one T cell receptor beta chain sequence. Its antigen remains unknown. This sample is drawn from a study of T cell responses to AZD1222 COVID-19 vaccine. Notes on the study in general: A mostly white British donor set with more females was recruited, and clonal diversity was possibly underestimated. Per reports, nearly half of all spike-specific TCRs target regions that are unmutated in variants.

Trimming pared 2 bases from V and 7 bases from J, leaving 12 bases between. There are 13 residues in the CDR3. Per germline, CDR1 LNHDA and CDR2 SQIVND (reference sequence). Assay used: immunoSEQ multiplex PCR; TCRdb lists only in-frame clones, some missing. The repertoire holds about 84,000 clones, with 87% as singletons. This clonotype was obtained from an adult in good health. The sample here was peripheral blood, taken on day 0 of AZD1222 vaccination. The J gene is TRBJ2-7, the V gene TRBV19, with D possibly TRBD2 on 5 matching bases. The CDR3 DNA sequence: TGTGCCAGTAGTATACCCCGGGCGGGTGAGCAGTACTTC. Its translation: CASSIPRAGEQYF.